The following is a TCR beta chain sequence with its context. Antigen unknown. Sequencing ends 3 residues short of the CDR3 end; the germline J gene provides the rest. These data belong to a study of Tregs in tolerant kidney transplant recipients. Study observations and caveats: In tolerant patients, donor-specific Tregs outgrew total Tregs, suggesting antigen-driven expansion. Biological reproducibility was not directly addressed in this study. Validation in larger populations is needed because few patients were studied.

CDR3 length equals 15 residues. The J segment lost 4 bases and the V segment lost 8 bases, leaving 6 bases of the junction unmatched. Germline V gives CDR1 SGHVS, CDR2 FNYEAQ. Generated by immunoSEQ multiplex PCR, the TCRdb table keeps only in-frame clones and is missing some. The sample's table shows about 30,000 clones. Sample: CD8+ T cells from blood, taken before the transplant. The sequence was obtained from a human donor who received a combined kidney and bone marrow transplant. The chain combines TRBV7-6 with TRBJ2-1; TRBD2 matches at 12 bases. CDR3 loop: CASGWTSGVYNEQFF. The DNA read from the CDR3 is TGTGCCAGCGGGTGGACTAGCGGGGTATACAATGAG.